A selection of T cell receptor beta chains follows, all from one sample in a study of graft-versus-host responses after intestinal transplantation. Data came from immunoSEQ multiplex PCR; TCRdb stores just in-frame clones and leaves some out. Among fewer than 13,000 clones, about 32% were seen once, and the ten largest hold roughly 3%. The sequences come from alloreactive CD4+ T cells from a mixed lymphocyte reaction culture, collected before intestinal transplant. All receptors derive from a human patient who received an intestinal transplant. Each CDR3 is given with its conserved first and last residue. A D gene is named only where the DNA matches it firmly. Not all rows give a size; the values are once, few, many and, for expanded clones, a class.

CDR3 protein: CSVEGDMNEQFF
clone size: once
V gene: TRBV29-1
D gene: -
J gene: TRBJ2-1

CDR3 protein: CASSYDRGQEQYF
clone size: -
V gene: TRBV6-5
D gene: TRBD1
J gene: TRBJ2-7

CDR3 protein: CASSQVDFSELFF
clone size: -
V gene: TRBV4-1
D gene: -
J gene: TRBJ2-2

CDR3 protein: CASSLDSSGANVLTF
clone size: few
V gene: TRBV7-6
D gene: -
J gene: TRBJ2-6

CDR3 protein: CASSLEGVYTDTQYF
clone size: few
V gene: TRBV5-1
D gene: -
J gene: TRBJ2-3

CDR3 protein: CASSHERESLEETQYF
clone size: large
V gene: TRBV4-1
D gene: TRBD2
J gene: TRBJ2-5

CDR3 protein: CASSPTSGSTDTQYF
clone size: -
V gene: TRBV7-6
D gene: TRBD2
J gene: TRBJ2-3

CDR3 protein: CASSGPPEGLAAYNEQFF
clone size: -
V gene: TRBV2
D gene: TRBD2
J gene: TRBJ2-1

CDR3 protein: CASSQTGQANTEAFF
clone size: -
V gene: TRBV9
D gene: TRBD1
J gene: TRBJ1-1

CDR3 protein: CASSKGPAVEAFF
clone size: -
V gene: TRBV27
D gene: -
J gene: TRBJ1-1

CDR3 protein: CATSSLGGKQPQHF
clone size: few
V gene: TRBV15
D gene: -
J gene: TRBJ1-5

CDR3 protein: CASSPGTYYNEQFF
clone size: few
V gene: TRBV6-6
D gene: -
J gene: TRBJ2-1

CDR3 protein: CASSEGYEQYF
clone size: -
V gene: TRBV27
D gene: -
J gene: TRBJ2-7

CDR3 protein: CASSLSGQFAEQYF
clone size: -
V gene: TRBV6-5
D gene: -
J gene: TRBJ2-7

CDR3 protein: CASTPREGADEQFF
clone size: few
V gene: TRBV6-5
D gene: -
J gene: TRBJ2-1

CDR3 protein: CASSVSGRAWNEQFF
clone size: -
V gene: TRBV19
D gene: TRBD2
J gene: TRBJ2-1

CDR3 protein: CASSQGGTYEQYF
clone size: large
V gene: TRBV4-1
D gene: -
J gene: TRBJ2-7

CDR3 protein: CASNLLTGNTEAFF
clone size: few
V gene: TRBV27
D gene: -
J gene: TRBJ1-1

CDR3 protein: CASSSGEVTGTEAFF
clone size: few
V gene: TRBV5-1
D gene: -
J gene: TRBJ1-1

CDR3 protein: CASSLPPGQDEAFF
clone size: -
V gene: TRBV7-9
D gene: -
J gene: TRBJ1-1

CDR3 protein: CASSFNPLEGNPYEQYF
clone size: -
V gene: TRBV7-3
D gene: -
J gene: TRBJ2-7

CDR3 protein: CAWRGVPWSDTQYF
clone size: medium-sized
V gene: TRBV30
D gene: -
J gene: TRBJ2-3

CDR3 protein: CASSLAGGAYGYTF
clone size: few
V gene: TRBV27
D gene: TRBD1
J gene: TRBJ1-2

CDR3 protein: CASSQIYEQYF
clone size: few
V gene: TRBV6-5
D gene: -
J gene: TRBJ2-7

CDR3 protein: CASSYWDTGELFF
clone size: -
V gene: TRBV6-5
D gene: -
J gene: TRBJ2-2

CDR3 protein: CASSQGPSGLEQFF
clone size: -
V gene: TRBV4-1
D gene: TRBD2
J gene: TRBJ2-1

CDR3 protein: CASSFAGEGTDTQYF
clone size: -
V gene: TRBV27
D gene: TRBD2
J gene: TRBJ2-3

CDR3 protein: CASSLAKGQLYTEAFF
clone size: -
V gene: TRBV5-1
D gene: TRBD1
J gene: TRBJ1-1

CDR3 protein: CASSARGGAFDLRNTGELFF
clone size: few
V gene: TRBV4-1
D gene: -
J gene: TRBJ2-2